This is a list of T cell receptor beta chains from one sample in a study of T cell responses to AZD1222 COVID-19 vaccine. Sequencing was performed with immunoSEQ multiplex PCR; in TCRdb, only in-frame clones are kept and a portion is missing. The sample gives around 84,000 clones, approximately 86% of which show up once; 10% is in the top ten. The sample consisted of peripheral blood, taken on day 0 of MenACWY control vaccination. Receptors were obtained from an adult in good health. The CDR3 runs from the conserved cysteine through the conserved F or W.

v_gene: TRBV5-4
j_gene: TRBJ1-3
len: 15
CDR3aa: CASSSAGGSGNTIYF

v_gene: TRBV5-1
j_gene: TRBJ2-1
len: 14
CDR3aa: CASSFLTGNDEQFF

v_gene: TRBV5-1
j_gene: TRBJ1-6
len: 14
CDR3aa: CASSLDRKNSPLHF

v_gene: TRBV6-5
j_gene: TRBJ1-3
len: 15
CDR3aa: CASRTGSSSGNTIYF

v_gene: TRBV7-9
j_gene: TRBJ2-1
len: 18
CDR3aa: CASSSRVSGGPSYNEQFF

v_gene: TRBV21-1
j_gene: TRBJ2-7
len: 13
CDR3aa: CASSKTTEYEQYF

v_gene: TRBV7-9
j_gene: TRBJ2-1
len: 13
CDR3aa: CASSYNRGNEQFF

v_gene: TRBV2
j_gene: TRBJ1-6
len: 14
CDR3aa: CASRAGAGNSPLHF

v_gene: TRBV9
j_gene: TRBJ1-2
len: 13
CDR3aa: CASSDTGSPGYTF

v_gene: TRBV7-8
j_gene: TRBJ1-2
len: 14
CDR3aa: CASSDRGSDYGYTF

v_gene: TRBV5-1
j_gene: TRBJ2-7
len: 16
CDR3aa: CASSLNLRGNSYEQYF

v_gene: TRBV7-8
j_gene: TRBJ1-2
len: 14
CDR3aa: CASSPVSRGAGYTF

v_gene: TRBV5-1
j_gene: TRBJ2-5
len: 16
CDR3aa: CASKTGTHRIQETQYF

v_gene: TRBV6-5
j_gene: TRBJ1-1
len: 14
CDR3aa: CASAPGQGFTEAFF

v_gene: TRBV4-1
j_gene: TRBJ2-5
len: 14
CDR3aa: CASSRGDGQETQYF

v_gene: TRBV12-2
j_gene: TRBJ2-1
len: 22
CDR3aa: CASRLERGRVAGAPSSYNEQFF

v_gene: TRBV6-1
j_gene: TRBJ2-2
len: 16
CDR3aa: CASSDETSGPPRELFF

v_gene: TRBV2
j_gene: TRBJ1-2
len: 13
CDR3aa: CASSVSGNYGYTF

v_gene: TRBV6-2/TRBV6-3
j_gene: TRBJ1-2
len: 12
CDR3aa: CASSKDLYGYTF

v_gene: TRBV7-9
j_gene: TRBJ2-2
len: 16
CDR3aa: CAEALTGEADTGELFF

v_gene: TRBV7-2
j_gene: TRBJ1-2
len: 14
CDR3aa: CASSQQGGRNGYTF

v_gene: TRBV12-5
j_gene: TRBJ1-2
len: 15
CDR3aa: CASGLNMGTLYGYTF

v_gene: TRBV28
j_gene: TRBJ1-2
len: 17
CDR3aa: CASSPGTGGFKGYGYTF

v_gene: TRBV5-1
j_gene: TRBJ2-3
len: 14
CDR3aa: CASSSQTSTDTQYF

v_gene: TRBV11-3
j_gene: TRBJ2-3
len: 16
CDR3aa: CASSLDSDQILDTQYF

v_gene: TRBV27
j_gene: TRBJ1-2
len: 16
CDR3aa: CASSSRTGQGNYGYTF

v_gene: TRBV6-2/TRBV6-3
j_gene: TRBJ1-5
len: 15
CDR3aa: CASSYYGTVNQPQHF

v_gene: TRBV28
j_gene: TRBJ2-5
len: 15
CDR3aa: CASSGGTGPRRTQYF